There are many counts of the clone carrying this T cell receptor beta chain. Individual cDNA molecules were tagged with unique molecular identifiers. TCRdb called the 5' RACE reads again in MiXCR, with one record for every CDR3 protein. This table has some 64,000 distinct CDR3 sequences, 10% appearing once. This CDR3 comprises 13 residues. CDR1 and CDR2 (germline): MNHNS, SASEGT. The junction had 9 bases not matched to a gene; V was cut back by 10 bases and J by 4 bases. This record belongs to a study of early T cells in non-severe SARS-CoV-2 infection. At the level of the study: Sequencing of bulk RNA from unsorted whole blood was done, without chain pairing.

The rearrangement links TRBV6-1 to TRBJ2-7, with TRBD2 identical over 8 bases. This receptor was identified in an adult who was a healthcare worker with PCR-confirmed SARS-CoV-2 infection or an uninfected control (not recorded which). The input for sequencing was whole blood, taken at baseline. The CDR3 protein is CATAGLDFYEQYF. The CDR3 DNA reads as TGTGCCACCGCGGGACTAGACTTTTACGAGCAGTACTTC.